This T cell receptor (beta chain) was retrieved from a study of sequential checkpoint blockade in melanoma (dated by TCRdb to about 2019). With regard to the full study: Using 1:1 randomization, the trial assigned patients either to first-line nivolumab followed by ipilimumab (arm A) or to ipilimumab followed by nivolumab (arm B). DNA from about 100 melanoma tumor samples collected before treatment underwent TCRbeta immunosequencing. In 60% to 85% of the matched pre- and post-treatment tumor biopsy pairs, both biopsies came from the same lesion. Maintenance nivolumab came after both trial sequences. Matched tumor biopsies were taken from over 20 patients before treatment and at week 13, after single-agent nivolumab (arm A) or ipilimumab (arm B). Overall results and qualifications from the work: Tumor T-cell fraction and clonality correlated with PD-L1 staining and CD8+ T-cell counts but not with mutational load. Patients with increases in tumor T-cell fraction and clonality by week 13 were approximately 30 times more likely to achieve clinical benefit. In the nivolumab-first arm (arm A), pretreatment tumor TIL clonality was associated with response (P = .04). The model for predicting response that combines TCR metrics with mutation burden needs to be validated in larger, independent patient cohorts. Within-arm analyses of tumor T-cell fraction were limited by small sample sizes and reduced statistical power.

The treatment or condition label of this sample denotes: randomized to nivolumab then ipilimumab (arm A) or the reverse (arm B). Prior DNA-damaging chemotherapy had not been received by any trial patient. Samples came from patients with melanoma in CheckMate 064, a randomized, open-label phase II trial of sequential checkpoint blockade. Genomic DNA from formalin-fixed paraffin-embedded (FFPE) tissue samples served as the input for tumor TCR sequencing. The immunoSEQ Assay was used to immunosequence TCRbeta CDR3 regions from genomic DNA. Genomic DNA was amplified by bias-controlled multiplex PCR before high-throughput sequencing. Under the source paper's analysis protocol: To quantify the absolute abundance of each unique TCRbeta CDR3 region, the sequences were collapsed and filtered. Clonality was defined as 1 minus Pielou's evenness and was calculated using productive rearrangements only. Tumor T-cell fraction was computed by normalizing TCRbeta template counts to usable DNA, estimated from several housekeeping genes. A previously published method was used to identify clones whose frequencies were significantly greater in on-treatment samples than in baseline samples. As stored in TCRdb, this immuneACCESS dataset retains in-frame rearrangements with V and J assigned. A fraction of the clones does not appear; measured against another copy, unresolved V genes explain less than half of the discrepancy, and the remainder lacks a known reason. V, J and clone size derive from that table, while D and trimming were established from the DNA sequence. The sample table records roughly 4,700 clones; approximately 20% of these occur just once. The ten biggest clones cover roughly 8.9% of the sample.

CDR1 and CDR2 (SGHNT, YENEEA) derive from the germline V gene. Unmatched junction bases come to 4, with V trimmed by 5 bases and J by 0 bases. The CDR3 contains 14 residues, cysteine and phenylalanine counted. Only CDR3 DNA is held: 42 bases, read in frame from base 1. This clone appeared many times. Its recognized antigen is unknown. The input lacks base qualities; no much larger clone sits a single base away. The rearrangement combines TRBV11-3 with TRBJ2-7, with 7 bases in between that match TRBD1. Sequenced here: tumor tissue (inferred from file names), sampled from a patient given nivolumab and ipilimumab in sequence. The receptor was derived from a human donor with melanoma. The nucleotide sequence is TGTGCCAGCAGCAACCGGGACAGCTCCTACGAGCAGTACTTC. This translates into CASSNRDSSYEQYF.